These 10 T cell receptor beta chains came from one sample sequenced in a study of breast tumors, draining lymph nodes, adjacent tissues. TCRdb re-analysed the multiplex PCR reads in MiXCR, keeping a single row per CDR3 protein. Of a few hundred thousand distinct CDR3 sequences listed, under 40% are singletons. Samples came from axillary lymph nodes draining the breast cancer. Source material: axillary lymph node tissue. The source is a female donor with breast cancer. Some clones in this sample may be carry-over from other donors' samples.

At least ten counts were recorded for this clonotype. This sequence joins TRBV4-2 and TRBJ1-4; 8 positions match TRBD1. The CDR3 totals 16 residues. Germline V CDR1 and CDR2: LGHNA, YNFKEQ. V was clipped by 0 bases and J by 8 bases; unmatched bases: 8. The CDR3 region is CASSQDQTGVQEKLFF. Written as DNA, the CDR3 is TGTGCCAGCAGCCAAGATCAGACAGGGGTACAGGAAAAACTGTTTTTT.

This clonotype came up many times. The chain recombines TRBV6-1 with TRBJ2-6, with TRBD2 matching 9 bases. This CDR3 has 17 amino acids. Germline CDR1 and CDR2: MNHNS and SASEGT. The junction had 3 bases not matched to a gene; V was cut back by 3 bases and J by 0 bases. Here the CDR3 reads CASSELTSGSGANVLTF. Here the CDR3 DNA reads TGTGCCAGCAGTGAGCTGACTAGCGGCTCTGGGGCCAACGTCCTGACTTTC.

This clonotype was counted ten times or more. V usage is TRBV5-6 and J usage is TRBJ1-3; weak D call: TRBD1 (5 bases). Germline loops: CDR1 SGHDT, CDR2 YYEEEE. The CDR3 length is 13 residues. The ends were cut back, 1 base at V and 4 bases at J, with 6 bases in the middle. The CDR3 DNA is TGTGCCAGCAGCTTGACAGGCGGAAACACCATATATTTT. Translation gives CASSLTGGNTIYF.

This clonotype was observed at least ten times. The chain uses TRBV2 and TRBJ2-1; no firm D call. The CDR3 covers 13 residues. V lost 7 bases and J 5 bases, leaving 12 bases between the germline ends. Germline V gene lookup returns CDR1 SNHLY and CDR2 FYNNEI. The chain's CDR3 is CASNHRPDNEQFF. The CDR3 DNA is TGTGCCAGCAACCACCGGCCCGACAATGAGCAGTTCTTC.

This clonotype appeared many times. The V call is TRBV9, the J call TRBJ2-3; no clear D. V lost 0 bases to trimming and J lost 4 bases, with 9 bases between them. The CDR3 contains 14 residues. Germline CDR1 and CDR2: SGDLS and YYNGEE. The CDR3 DNA reads as TGTGCCAGCAGCGTAGGGGTCGGATCAGATACGCAGTATTTT. Residues: CASSVGVGSDTQYF.

The sample holds many counts of this clonotype. The V call is TRBV7-2, the J call TRBJ1-6; D unclear. Germline assignment: CDR1 SGHTA and CDR2 FQGNSA. The CDR3 covers 12 residues. V was cut by 2 bases and J by 13 bases, with 9 bases left in between. The CDR3 is CASSLRQAPLHF. DNA for the CDR3: TGTGCCAGCAGCTTAAGACAAGCTCCCCTCCACTTT.

The chain joins TRBV2 to TRBJ2-7; TRBD1 might be the D (5 bases). V was shortened by 0 bases and J by 2 bases, with 14 bases between the two germline ends. The CDR3 loop spans 16 amino acids. The germline gives CDR1 SNHLY, CDR2 FYNNEI. For the CDR3, the DNA is TGTGCCAGCAGTGAAGCGCTTCCCCAGGGCGCCTACGAGCAGTACTTC. It is translated as CASSEALPQGAYEQYF.

In its sample, this clonotype was seen a few times. As the CDR3 is not closed by the conserved phenylalanine or tryptophan, this likely results from a read error. The chain recombines TRBV19 with TRBJ1-2; possibly TRBD1 for D (5 bases). The V gene lost 3 bases and the J gene lost 4 bases, with 18 bases spanning the gap. The CDR3 runs to 16 residues. The germline V gene has CDR1 LNHDA and CDR2 SQIVND (reference sequence). For the CDR3, the DNA is TGTGCCAGTAGTATTGCCTTAGCCGGGGCCGCCTATGGCTACACCTCC. Encoded protein: CASSIALAGAAYGYTS.

This clonotype was observed at least ten times. The V and J genes are TRBV20-1 and TRBJ1-2, with D uncertain. CDR3 length equals 15 residues. The germline CDR1 and CDR2 sequences are DFQATT and SNEGSKA (reference sequence). Trimming pared 0 bases from V and 0 bases from J, leaving 11 bases between. CDR3 region: CSAREPNLPNYGYTF. In DNA form, the CDR3 reads TGCAGTGCTAGAGAGCCAAATTTACCTAACTATGGCTACACCTTC.

About this clonotype itself: The CDR3 carries no conserved terminal phenylalanine or tryptophan, so it likely arises from a read error. The chain joins TRBV24-1 to TRBJ2-1, with D perhaps TRBD1 or TRBD2 (5 bases each). The CDR3 consists of 15 residues. The V gene lost 4 bases and the J gene lost 8 bases, with 17 bases spanning the gap. Germline V gives CDR1 KGHDR, CDR2 SFDVKD. CDR3 nucleotide sequence: TGTGCCACCAGTGACCGGGACGGTGCCTTCGATGAGCAGTTCCTC. Translating gives CATSDRDGAFDEQFL.